This TCR beta chain emerged from a study of blood T cell repertoires in COVID-19. Germline V lookup: CDR1 SQVTM, CDR2 ANQGSEA. This CDR3 contains 13 residues. The ends were cut back, 0 bases at V and 4 bases at J, with 9 bases in the middle. Method: immunoSEQ multiplex PCR; TCRdb's copy keeps in-frame clones and lacks some. This repertoire shows around 43,000 clones, about nine tenths found once; its top ten account for about a fifth. Sequencing input: peripheral blood. The receptor comes from a man aged 45-60 years with active COVID-19. The V call is TRBV29-1, the J call TRBJ1-2; D gene unclear. CDR3 bases: TGCAGCGTTGAAGATCCCGGTCCCTATGGCTACACCTTC. Protein: CSVEDPGPYGYTF.